What follows describes a single T cell receptor (beta chain). The sample comes from a study of cytomegalovirus exposure and HLA in healthy donors. PCR amplification relied on 60 Vbeta primers (plus 13 Jbeta primers). The method was immunoSEQ multiplex PCR; TCRdb's version includes in-frame clones alone and lacks a portion of them. In the table there are around 80,000 clones, more than 50% of which are singletons. V was cut by 3 bases and J by 0 bases, with 6 bases left in between. The CDR3 runs to 14 residues. CDR1 is SGHVS and CDR2 is FQNEAQ in the germline V gene. V is TRBV7-8 and J is TRBJ1-5; D unresolved. Sequencing was carried out using PBMCs. This TCR derives from a male donor in good health and CMV-seropositive. CDR3 loop: CASSLTNSNQPQHF. CDR3 sequence (DNA): TGTGCCAGCAGCTTGACAAATAGCAATCAGCCCCAGCATTTT.